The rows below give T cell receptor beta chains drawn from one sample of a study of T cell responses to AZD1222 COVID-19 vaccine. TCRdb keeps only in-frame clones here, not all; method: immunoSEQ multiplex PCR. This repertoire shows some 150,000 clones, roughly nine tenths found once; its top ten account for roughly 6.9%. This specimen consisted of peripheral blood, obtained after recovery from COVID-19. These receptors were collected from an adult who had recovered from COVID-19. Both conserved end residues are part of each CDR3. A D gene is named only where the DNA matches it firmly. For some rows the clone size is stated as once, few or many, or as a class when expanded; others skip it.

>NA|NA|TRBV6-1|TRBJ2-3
CASSEGRRDTQYF
TGTGCCAGCAGTGAGGGGCGTCGGGATACGCAGTATTTT
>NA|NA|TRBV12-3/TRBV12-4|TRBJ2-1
CASSAGLNEQFF
TGTGCCAGCAGCGCGGGCCTTAATGAGCAGTTCTTC
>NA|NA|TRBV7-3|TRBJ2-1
CASSVDSYNEQFF
TGTGCCAGCAGCGTGGACAGCTACAATGAGCAGTTCTTC
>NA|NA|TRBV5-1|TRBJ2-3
CASSPGGGEDTQYF
TGCGCCAGCAGTCCAGGAGGAGGGGAAGATACGCAGTATTTT
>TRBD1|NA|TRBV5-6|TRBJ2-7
CASRLTGGSYEQYF
TGTGCCAGCAGATTGACAGGGGGATCCTACGAGCAGTACTTC
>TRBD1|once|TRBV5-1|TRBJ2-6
CASSRTGSPGANVLTF
TGCGCCAGCAGCCGGACAGGGAGCCCAGGGGCCAACGTCCTGACTTTC
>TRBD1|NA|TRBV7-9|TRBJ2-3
CASSFGQGRDTQYF
TGTGCCAGCAGCTTCGGACAGGGAAGAGATACGCAGTATTTT
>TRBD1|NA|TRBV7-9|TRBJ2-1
CASSRTGAKNNEQFF
TGTGCCAGCAGCCGGACAGGGGCGAAAAACAATGAGCAGTTCTTC
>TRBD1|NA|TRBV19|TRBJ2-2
CASTQGQVNTGELFF
TGTGCCAGTACCCAAGGACAGGTGAACACCGGGGAGCTGTTTTTT
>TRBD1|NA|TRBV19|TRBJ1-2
CASSIPRTGYGYTF
TGTGCCAGTAGTATACCTCGGACAGGCTATGGCTACACCTTC
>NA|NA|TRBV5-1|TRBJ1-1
CASSLEADGTEAFF
TGCGCCAGCAGCTTGGAAGCAGATGGCACTGAAGCTTTCTTT
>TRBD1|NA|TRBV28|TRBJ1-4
CASSFSAGTGHEKLFF
TGTGCCAGCAGTTTCTCGGCCGGGACAGGGCATGAAAAACTGTTTTTT
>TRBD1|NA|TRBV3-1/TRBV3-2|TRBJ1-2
CASSLTRRQGDGYTF
TGTGCCAGCAGCCTAACCCGTCGACAGGGGGATGGCTACACCTTC
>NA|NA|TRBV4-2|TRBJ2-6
CASSQELSVLASGANVLTF
TGTGCCAGCAGCCAGGAGCTTAGCGTCTTGGCCTCTGGGGCCAACGTCCTGACTTTC
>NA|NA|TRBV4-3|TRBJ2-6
CASSPRGTGANVLTF
TGCGCCAGCAGCCCCAGAGGGACTGGGGCCAACGTCCTGACTTTC
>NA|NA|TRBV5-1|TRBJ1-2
CASTPSTESYGYTF
TGCGCCAGCACCCCATCGACAGAGTCTTATGGCTACACCTTC
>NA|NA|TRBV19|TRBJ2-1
CASTQGTFPYNEQFF
TGTGCCAGTACCCAAGGCACTTTTCCATACAATGAGCAGTTCTTC
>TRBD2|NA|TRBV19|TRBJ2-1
CASSTRTSGRFEQFF
TGTGCCAGTAGTACTCGGACTAGCGGGAGATTTGAGCAGTTCTTC
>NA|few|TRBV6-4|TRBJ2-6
CASSDSISGANVLTF
TGTGCCAGCAGTGACAGTATTTCTGGGGCCAACGTCCTGACTTTC
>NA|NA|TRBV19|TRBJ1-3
CASNPDSGNTIYF
TGTGCCAGTAATCCAGACTCTGGAAACACCATATATTTT
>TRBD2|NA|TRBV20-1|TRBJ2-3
CSASTLTSGRKDTQYF
TGCAGTGCTAGTACCCTAACTAGCGGGAGGAAAGATACGCAGTATTTT
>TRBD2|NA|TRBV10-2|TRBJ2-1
CASSDRSGIQEQFF
TGCGCCAGCAGTGACCGCAGCGGGATACAAGAGCAGTTCTTC
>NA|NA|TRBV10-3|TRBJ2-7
CAISDSGSSYEQYF
TGTGCCATCAGTGACTCCGGGAGCTCCTACGAGCAGTACTTC
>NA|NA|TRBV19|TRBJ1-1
CASSIDRSGWNTEAFF
TGTGCCAGTAGTATAGATCGGTCAGGGTGGAACACTGAAGCTTTCTTT
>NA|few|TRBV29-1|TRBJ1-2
CSVDLRGNYGYTF
TGCAGCGTTGACTTGCGGGGGAACTATGGCTACACCTTC